This T cell receptor (beta chain) was recorded in a study of STAT5B mutations in CD4+ large granular lymphocyte leukemia. Study details: Among healthy controls, a particular HLA allele went with more CDR3 'QG' motifs.

This table comes from immunoSEQ multiplex PCR, and its TCRdb copy is limited to in-frame clones, with some not included. The repertoire holds about 3,500 clones, with approximately 85% as singletons. Overall study results and limits: No patients shared main leukemic clonotypes, though about 25% appeared at low frequency elsewhere.

A word on this clone: Antigen: not known.

J lost 2 bases, V lost 1 base, and 0 bases had no gene match. CDR3 size: 14 residues. Germline values: CDR1 SGHDT, CDR2 YYEEEE. Buffy coats from healthy blood donors served as controls. The sequencing input was CD4+ T cells from blood buffy coats. The chain uses TRBV5-6 and TRBJ2-7; 10 bases align to TRBD2. This sequence was found in a human donor in good health. Here the CDR3 DNA reads TGTGCCAGCAGCTTGACTAGCGGGGCCTACGAGCAGTACTTC. It translates to CASSLTSGAYEQYF.